This TCR beta chain was retrieved from a study of blood T cell repertoires in COVID-19. Study information: PBMCs, B-cell-depleted T cells, or T cells provided the cDNA or gDNA that made up the material.

Original processing methods: From reference gene primer amplification, estimates of nucleated cell counts were derived. TCRdb keeps only in-frame clones here, not all; method: immunoSEQ multiplex PCR. D and trimming come from the DNA, and the V and J calls and clone size come from that table. The table shows hundreds of thousands of clones, with over 70% occurring only once. This receptor was obtained from a woman at least 80 years old with acute or convalescent COVID-19. The sequencing input was peripheral blood.

CDR3 in DNA: TGTGCCAGCAGTGTGGGACAGATCTATGGCTACACCTTC. It codes for CASSVGQIYGYTF. The chain joins TRBV6-6 to TRBJ1-2, with 7 bases matching TRBD1. The CDR3 covers 13 residues. The V gene's germline CDR1 is MNHNY and CDR2 SVGAGI (reference sequence). With 5 bases clipped from V and 4 bases from J, the junction kept 4 bases outside the gene matches.